Listed here are 21 T cell receptor beta chains from one sample, sequenced in a study of cytomegalovirus exposure and HLA in healthy donors. This PCR relied on a set of 60 Vbeta primers and 13 Jbeta primers. The repertoire was sequenced with immunoSEQ multiplex PCR; TCRdb's copy has only in-frame clones and lacks some. The data hold roughly 27,000 clones, with 50% to 75% observed a single time. Sequencing was done on a sample of PBMCs. Source of these receptors: a male donor in good health and CMV-seropositive.

Only a few counts were recorded for this clone. The chain couples TRBV19 to TRBJ2-7; maybe TRBD1 (5 bases). This CDR3 comprises 14 residues. Deletions cut 3 bases from V and 2 bases from J, with 11 bases between. CDR1 and CDR2 (germline): LNHDA, SQIVND (reference sequence). The CDR3 nucleotides read TGTGCCAGTAGTATCACAGGCGCCACCTACGAGCAGTACTTC. As protein: CASSITGATYEQYF.

The V call is TRBV7-9, the J call TRBJ2-7; tentative D call: TRBD2 (5 bases). In germline, CDR1 is SEHNR, CDR2 FQNEAQ (reference sequence). The CDR3 consists of 14 residues. V was trimmed by 4 bases and J by 6 bases, leaving 16 bases between them. The chain's CDR3 is CASSSWTPRSEQYF. As DNA, the CDR3 is TGTGCCAGCAGCTCGTGGACTCCGCGCAGCGAGCAGTACTTC.

The J gene is TRBJ1-5, the V gene TRBV27; 11 bases align to TRBD1. The CDR3 runs 19 residues. The V and J ends lost 6 bases and 4 bases, in that order; junction bases with no gene match: 17. The germline CDR1 and CDR2 sequences are MNHEY and SMNVEV (reference sequence). CDR3 nucleotides: TGTGCCAGCAGAGGGAGGTGGGGGACAGGGGGTAATAGGAATCAGCCCCAGCATTTT. Translating it yields CASRGRWGTGGNRNQPQHF.

V gene TRBV6-1 combines with J gene TRBJ2-1; 7 bases align to TRBD1. The CDR3 has 15 residues. The germline CDR1 and CDR2 sequences are MNHNS and SASEGT. Trimming cost V 6 bases and J 2 bases; bases outside gene matches: 7. CDR3 DNA: TGTGCCAGCAGGCGTCCAGGGGGTACCTACAATGAGCAGTTCTTC. Its protein is CASRRPGGTYNEQFF.

The rearrangement links TRBV2 to TRBJ2-7; 7 bases match TRBD1. J was trimmed by 4 bases and V by 5 bases; bases with no gene match: 2. This CDR3 is 12 amino acids long. Germline V gene data show CDR1 as SNHLY and CDR2 as FYNNEI. The CDR3 loop is CASSYRGYEQYF. CDR3 DNA sequence: TGTGCCAGCAGTTACAGGGGTTACGAGCAGTACTTC.

V gene TRBV9 combines with J gene TRBJ1-1; 7 bases are a match to TRBD1. The trim removed 3 bases at V and 7 bases at J, leaving 6 bases unmatched. The CDR3 is made up of 13 amino acids. Germline V gene sequence: CDR1 SGDLS, CDR2 YYNGEE. The CDR3: CASSETGKGEAFF. Here the CDR3 DNA reads TGTGCCAGCAGCGAGACAGGGAAAGGTGAAGCTTTCTTT.

The chain links TRBV6-6 to TRBJ2-7; D perhaps matches TRBD1 (5 bases). Germline CDR1 MNHNY, CDR2 SVGAGI (reference sequence). V shed 2 bases and J shed 3 bases, with 8 bases lying between them. This CDR3 is built from 13 residues. The chain's CDR3 is CASSYADSYEQYF. The CDR3 bases are TGTGCCAGCAGTTACGCCGACAGCTACGAGCAGTACTTC.

This clone was seen only once. The V and J genes are TRBV7-2 and TRBJ1-2, with D possibly being TRBD1 (6 bases). Per the germline V gene, CDR1 is SGHTA and CDR2 is FQGNSA. The V and J ends lost 1 base and 4 bases respectively, with 13 bases between them. This CDR3 has 15 residues. The CDR3 sequence is CASSLDGGPSYGYTF. The CDR3 DNA reads TGTGCCAGCAGCTTAGATGGGGGCCCAAGCTATGGCTACACCTTC.

In this sample, this clone turned up many times. V usage is TRBV5-1 and J usage is TRBJ2-3; D is perhaps TRBD2 (6 bases). The CDR3 contains 14 residues. Germline CDR1 reads SGHRS; CDR2 reads YFSETQ. Trimming removed 3 bases from V and 2 bases from J, with 10 bases in between. The chain's CDR3 is CASSWGLDTDTQYF. The CDR3 bases are TGCGCCAGCAGCTGGGGACTTGACACAGATACGCAGTATTTT.

This chain connects TRBV9 to TRBJ1-1; D may be TRBD1 (5 bases). The CDR3 contains 14 residues. Trimming removed 0 bases at V and 7 bases at J, with 13 bases between. The germline CDR1 and CDR2 sequences are SGDLS and YYNGEE. CDR3 bases: TGTGCCAGCAGCGTAGATGGGGGGAACGTTGAAGCTTTCTTT. This encodes CASSVDGGNVEAFF.

The chain carries TRBV7-2 and TRBJ1-2; no firm D call. This CDR3 region has 15 residues. The V and J ends lost 5 bases and 6 bases respectively, with 19 bases between them. The germline V gene has CDR1 SGHTA and CDR2 FQGNSA. CDR3 sequence reads: CASSTWGGRWDGYTF. The CDR3 DNA reads as TGTGCCAGCAGCACCTGGGGAGGCAGGTGGGATGGCTACACCTTC.

This clone was found a few times. In nucleotides, the CDR3 is TGCGCCAGCAGCCATACAGGGAAAAGGTATGGCTACACCTTC. It encodes CASSHTGKRYGYTF. V and J are TRBV4-1 and TRBJ1-2; D is perhaps TRBD1 (6 bases). Trimming pared 3 bases from V and 5 bases from J, leaving 13 bases between. This CDR3 comprises 14 residues. Germline V CDR1 and CDR2: MGHRA, YSYEKL.

CDR3 amino acids: CASSIVGAGEAFF. CDR3 in DNA: TGTGCCAGTAGTATAGTGGGGGCCGGTGAAGCTTTCTTT. This rearrangement joins TRBV19 to TRBJ1-1; D is perhaps TRBD1 (6 bases). Germline CDR1 is LNHDA and CDR2 is SQIVND (reference sequence). V shed 1 base and J shed 7 bases, with 10 bases lying between them. The CDR3 runs 13 residues.

The chain combines TRBV7-6 with TRBJ1-2; perhaps TRBD1 as D (6 bases). Trimming stripped 5 bases from V and 3 bases from J, with 16 bases between. The V gene's germline CDR1 is SGHVS and CDR2 FNYEAQ. This CDR3 is built from 15 residues. CDR3 sequence reads: CASSPTATGDYGYTF. In DNA form, the CDR3 reads TGTGCCAGCAGCCCAACCGCGACAGGAGACTATGGCTACACCTTC. The full variable domain, rest sourced from reference TRBV7-6 and TRBJ1-2, is GAGVSQSPRYKVTKRGQDVALRCDPISGHVSLYWYRQALGQGPEFLTYFNYEAQQDKSGLPNDRFSAERPEGSISTLTIQRTEQRDSAMYRCASSPTATGDYGYTFGSGTRLTVV.

The CDR3 reads CASSSGLAGARGTGELFF. For the CDR3, the DNA is TGTGCCAGCAGCTCGGGACTAGCGGGGGCGAGGGGCACCGGGGAGCTGTTTTTT. The V and J genes are TRBV7-2 and TRBJ2-2; 14 nucleotides align to TRBD2. The trim removed 4 bases at V and 4 bases at J, leaving 8 bases unmatched. This CDR3 is 18 amino acids long. The germline V gene has CDR1 SGHTA and CDR2 FQGNSA.

The chain uses TRBV27 and TRBJ2-5, with 9 bases lining up with TRBD2. The J segment lost 5 bases and the V segment lost 5 bases, leaving 21 bases of the junction unmatched. This CDR3 has 19 residues. Germline-derived CDR1 and CDR2 are MNHEY and SMNVEV (reference sequence). Here the CDR3 reads CASSLKPPQRGARGETQYF. In nucleotides, the CDR3 is TGTGCCAGCAGTCTCAAACCCCCACAGCGGGGGGCCCGGGGGGAGACCCAGTACTTC.

This chain links TRBV2 with TRBJ1-4; TRBD1 aligns across 8 bases. The CDR3 spans 15 residues. Germline trimming cut 5 bases from V and 8 bases from J; bases unmatched to any gene: 10. Per germline, CDR1 SNHLY and CDR2 FYNNEI. The CDR3 loop is CASSPGQGYTEKLFF. The CDR3 nucleotides read TGTGCCAGCAGTCCTGGACAGGGTTACACGGAAAAACTGTTTTTT.

The V call is TRBV6-1, the J call TRBJ2-7; TRBD1 matches 10 bases. The germline gives CDR1 MNHNS, CDR2 SASEGT. This CDR3 contains 15 residues. With 3 bases clipped from V and 7 bases from J, the junction kept 9 bases outside the gene matches. In DNA form, the CDR3 reads TGTGCCAGCAGTGAGTCCGGGACAGGGGTGAGAGAGCAGTACTTC. Its translation: CASSESGTGVREQYF.

CDR3 in DNA: TGTGCCAGCACCTCAAGACTGGGGACTAGCTACGAGCAGTACTTC. Translated: CASTSRLGTSYEQYF. V gene TRBV6-1 combines with J gene TRBJ2-7; 8 bases agree with TRBD2. This CDR3 has 15 residues. The germline V gene has CDR1 MNHNS and CDR2 SASEGT. Trimming cost V 7 bases and J 3 bases; bases outside gene matches: 11.

The J gene is TRBJ2-1, the V gene TRBV4-1, with TRBD2 matching over 7 bases. Trimming cost V 4 bases and J 5 bases; bases outside gene matches: 5. Germline V lookup: CDR1 MGHRA, CDR2 YSYEKL. The length of the CDR3 is 14 residues. CDR3 sequence reads: CASSRSSGNNEQFF. CDR3 sequence (DNA): TGCGCCAGCAGCCGTTCTAGCGGAAACAATGAGCAGTTCTTC.

V gene TRBV7-9 combines with J gene TRBJ1-2; 8 nucleotides line up with TRBD1. V shed 5 bases, J shed 7 bases, and the junction held 6 bases outside the gene matches. The CDR3 has 13 amino acids. Germline V gene sequence: CDR1 SEHNR, CDR2 FQNEAQ (reference sequence). The CDR3 nucleotides are TGTGCCAGCAGCCTCGGACAGGGCTCTGGCTACACCTTC. Translation gives CASSLGQGSGYTF.